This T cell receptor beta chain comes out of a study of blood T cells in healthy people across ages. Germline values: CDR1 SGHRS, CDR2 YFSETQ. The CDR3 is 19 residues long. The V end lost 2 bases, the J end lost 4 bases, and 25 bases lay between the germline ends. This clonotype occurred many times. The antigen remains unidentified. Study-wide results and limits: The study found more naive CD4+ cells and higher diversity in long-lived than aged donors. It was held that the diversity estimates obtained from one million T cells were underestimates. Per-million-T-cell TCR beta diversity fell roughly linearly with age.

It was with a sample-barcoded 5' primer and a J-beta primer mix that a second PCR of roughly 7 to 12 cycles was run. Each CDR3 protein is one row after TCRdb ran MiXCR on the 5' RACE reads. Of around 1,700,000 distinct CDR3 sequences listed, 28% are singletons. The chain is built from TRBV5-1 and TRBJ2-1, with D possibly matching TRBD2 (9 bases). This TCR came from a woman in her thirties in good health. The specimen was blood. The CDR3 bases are TGCGCCAGCAGCTTAGACAGGGGAAGGTCTAGCGGGATATACAATGAGCAGTTCTTC. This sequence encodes CASSLDRGRSSGIYNEQFF.